This T cell receptor beta chain came from a study of PD-1 blockade in classical Hodgkin lymphoma. In this sample, this clone turned up a few times. The antigen remains undetermined. Here immunoSEQ multiplex PCR was the method, and the copy in TCRdb shows in-frame clones only, minus some. The sample carries 17,000 or so clones, roughly 80% recorded once. The CDR3 totals 13 residues. The germline V gene has CDR1 MNHEY and CDR2 SMNVEV (reference sequence). V lost 7 bases to trimming and J lost 0 bases, with 10 bases between them. Findings of the study overall: Whoever responded completely had baseline diversity much like that seen in newly diagnosed patients. The drivers behind the repertoire differences, possibly disease activity or prior therapy, remain undefined. Compared with healthy donors, newly diagnosed patients reportedly showed lower baseline TCR diversity.

All patients experienced relapse after autologous stem cell transplantation, and brentuximab vedotin exposure was variable. Sequencing used peripheral blood mononuclear cells (PBMCs), obtained before the second cycle of nivolumab. The clonotype comes from a human donor with classical Hodgkin lymphoma. The chain is built from TRBV27 and TRBJ2-7; D is possibly TRBD2 (6 bases). CDR3 in amino acids: CASMGGASYEQYF. CDR3 coding DNA: TGTGCCAGCATGGGCGGGGCCTCCTACGAGCAGTACTTC.